This entry concerns a single T cell receptor (beta chain). TCRdb processed the 5' RACE reads again and assigns one entry to each CDR3 protein, with no DNA. Its table lists about 450,000 distinct CDR3 sequences. The data are from a study of monozygotic twins with inflammatory bowel disease. The CDR3 is made up of 16 amino acids. The genes are TRBV12-3 or TRBV12-4 and TRBJ2-1; TCRdb designates TRBD2, a call that cannot be tested without DNA. Source material: blood. This sequence originates from a human donor with ulcerative colitis or Crohn's disease, or a healthy co-twin of an affected twin (not recorded which). This CDR3 is CASNMRGLAVYNEQFF.